This entry features one TCR beta chain sequence. The CDR3 consists of 15 residues. From germline, CDR1 is SGHNT and CDR2 YYREEE (reference sequence). V lost 7 bases, J lost 4 bases, and 12 bases stayed unmatched. The sample originates from a study of technical replicates of blood from a handful of donors. The assay was immunoSEQ multiplex PCR, and TCRdb's table has in-frame clones only and misses some. The sample contains 75,000 to 95,000 clones, about 89% of which appear only once. The sample comprised T cells isolated from PBMCs. The chain has TRBV5-4 and TRBJ2-3; TRBD2 matches at 7 bases. This TCR derives from a human donor in good health. The DNA of the CDR3 is TGTGCCAGCTTGGCCGGGCGGGAGAGGTCAGATACGCAGTATTTT. The encoded protein is CASLAGRERSDTQYF.